This is a list of T cell receptor beta chains from one sample in a study of CD8+CD57+ T cells in acquired aplastic anemia. TCRdb re-called the reads with MiXCR, one entry per CDR3 protein. The table records about 130,000 distinct CDR3 sequences, 41% of them present only once. Material for sequencing was sorted CD4+, CD8+, or CD8+CD57+ T cells (not recorded which) from PBMCs. The receptors come from a human donor in good health, serving as a control. Both conserved end residues are part of each CDR3. A D gene is named only where the DNA matches it firmly. Not every row has a clone size; where given, it reads once, few, many or a size class.

cdr3_nt,cdr3_aa,d_call,v_call,clone_size,j_call
TGTGCCATCAGCGGGACAGACTTATACGAGCAGTACTTC,CAISGTDLYEQYF,.,TRBV6-1,.,TRBJ2-7
TGTGCCATCAGCGTCGGAAACAATCAGCCCCAGCATTTT,CAISVGNNQPQHF,.,TRBV10-3,many,TRBJ1-5
TGCAGTGCAGGCCCCATGGAACGATACAATGAGCGGTTCTTC,CSAGPMERYNERFF,.,TRBV20-1,.,TRBJ2-1
TGTGCCAGCAGGGTGAATAGAGAGAATGGCTACACCTTC,CASRVNRENGYTF,.,TRBV2,.,TRBJ1-2
TGCAGCGTTGGCCGACAGGGAGGCGAGCAGTACTTC,CSVGRQGGEQYF,.,TRBV29-1,few,TRBJ2-7
TGTGCCAGCACACCCACAGGGGGCGTAGCTCAGCCCCAGCATTTT,CASTPTGGVAQPQHF,TRBD1,TRBV19,many,TRBJ1-5
TGTGCCAGCAGCAGGGACAGGGAGCGGGATGAAGCTTTCTTT,CASSRDRERDEAFF,TRBD1,TRBV7-9,.,TRBJ1-1
TGTGCCACCAGTGATGGGACACTCCTCGGCTACACCTTC,CATSDGTLLGYTF,.,TRBV24-1,.,TRBJ1-2
TGTGCCAGCAGCTTTGGGGGGGCCACAGATACGCAGTATTTT,CASSFGGATDTQYF,.,TRBV5-5,.,TRBJ2-3
TGTGCCACCAGTGATTGGACTAGCGGGTGGGGTGAGCAGTATTTT,CATSDWTSGWGEQYF,TRBD2,TRBV24-1,.,TRBJ2-3
TGTGCCAGCAGTGAAGGGCAGGGGTGGGCTTTCTTT,CASSEGQGWAFF,.,TRBV2,many,TRBJ1-1
TGTGCCAGCAAAAAACGGGACAGGATAAATGAAGCTTTCTTT,CASKKRDRINEAFF,TRBD1,TRBV27,.,TRBJ1-1
TGCAGCGTTGAAGAAGGGTCTAAGAAAGGGAAGACTGAAGCTTTCTTT,CSVEEGSKKGKTEAFF,.,TRBV29-1,.,TRBJ1-1
TGTGCCAGCAGCGCCCTCCCGCCAGGGGATGGGCAGCCCCAGCATTTT,CASSALPPGDGQPQHF,.,TRBV2,.,TRBJ1-5
TGCGCCAGCAGTGTTGCGAATAATTCACCCCTCCACTTT,CASSVANNSPLHF,.,TRBV10-1,few,TRBJ1-6
TGTGCCATCAGCGGGGGCCGGGGGCAAGAGACCCAGTACTTC,CAISGGRGQETQYF,TRBD2,TRBV9,.,TRBJ2-5
TGTGCCAGCAGCCACAGGACTACTTACTACAATGAGCAGTTCTTC,CASSHRTTYYNEQFF,.,TRBV12-3/TRBV12-4,many,TRBJ2-1
TGTGCCAGCAGTGAAAAGTCTCAAGAGACCCAGTACTTC,CASSEKSQETQYF,.,TRBV25-1,many,TRBJ2-5
TGCGCCAGCAGCACCCGGACAGCAGACTATGGCTACACCTTC,CASSTRTADYGYTF,.,TRBV5-1,many,TRBJ1-2
TGCAGTGCTAGGCCCAGCGGCCAAGAGACCCAGTACTTC,CSARPSGQETQYF,.,TRBV20-1,many,TRBJ2-5
TGTGCCAGCAGTTTTGGACTAGCGGGGGGGTACGAGCAGTACTTC,CASSFGLAGGYEQYF,TRBD2,TRBV12-3/TRBV12-4,many,TRBJ2-7
TGTGCCAGCAGCGTAGGTAGCGGGGGGGCCCAGACCCAGTACTTC,CASSVGSGGAQTQYF,TRBD2,TRBV10-2,.,TRBJ2-5
TGTGCCAGCAAGAACAAGGGGATAAAAGAGACCCAGTACTTC,CASKNKGIKETQYF,.,TRBV5-5,many,TRBJ2-5
TGTGCCAGCAGCCATCGTGGTGGGGGGGCCGGGGAGCTGTTTTTT,CASSHRGGGAGELFF,TRBD2,TRBV3-1,.,TRBJ2-2
TGTGCCAGCAGGTGGGGGGACAGGACCAACACTGAAGCTTTCTTT,CASRWGDRTNTEAFF,TRBD1,TRBV2,once,TRBJ1-1
TGTGCCAGCTCACCATTTTGGACGAACACTGAAGCTTTCTTT,CASSPFWTNTEAFF,.,TRBV18,many,TRBJ1-1
TGTGCCAGTAGGACCGGGGGAAAGGACGAGCAGTACTTC,CASRTGGKDEQYF,.,TRBV19,.,TRBJ2-7
TGCGCCAGCAGCCAACCGCGGAGGCAGCCCCAGCATTTT,CASSQPRRQPQHF,.,TRBV4-1,many,TRBJ1-5
TGTGCCACCAGTGAGAGGTCCTCGGCTCAGCCCCAGCATTTT,CATSERSSAQPQHF,.,TRBV24-1,.,TRBJ1-5
TGTGCCAGCAGTCCCGTTTGGTCCTATAATTCACCCCTCCACTTT,CASSPVWSYNSPLHF,.,TRBV6-1,many,TRBJ1-6
TGTGCCAGCAGTACCACAGGGGTATTGCAGCAGTACTTC,CASSTTGVLQQYF,TRBD1,TRBV12-3/TRBV12-4,many,TRBJ2-7
TGTGCCAGCAGCTTGTGGGGGGCGGGAGAGACCCAGTACTTC,CASSLWGAGETQYF,.,TRBV5-4,.,TRBJ2-5
TGCGCCAGCAGCTTGCCGGACTCCACAGATACGCAGTATTTT,CASSLPDSTDTQYF,.,TRBV5-1,.,TRBJ2-3
TGTGCCAGCAGCTTGACAGGGTTGGGGACTGGAAACACCATATATTTT,CASSLTGLGTGNTIYF,TRBD1,TRBV11-3,many,TRBJ1-3
TGTGCCAGCAGTTCACAGGGTGGCAATCAGCCCCAGCATTTT,CASSSQGGNQPQHF,.,TRBV19,many,TRBJ1-5
TGTGCCATCGGGGCAGCCTATGGCTACACCTTC,CAIGAAYGYTF,.,TRBV10-3,.,TRBJ1-2
TGCGCCAGCAGCTTGGAGGGGAATAATTCACCCCTCCACTTT,CASSLEGNNSPLHF,.,TRBV5-1,many,TRBJ1-6
TGTGCCAGCAGCTTAATACTGTCGGATACGCAGTATTTT,CASSLILSDTQYF,.,TRBV11-3,many,TRBJ2-3
TGTGCCAGCAGCCCCACCTCAGACACCACCGGGGAGCTGTTTTTT,CASSPTSDTTGELFF,.,TRBV7-3,.,TRBJ2-2
TGTGCCAGCAGCTGGGATGGGGGGGAGTACGAGCAGTACTTC,CASSWDGGEYEQYF,TRBD2,TRBV5-4,.,TRBJ2-7
TGTGCCACCAGTGACTTCGGGACAGGGGGTCATGGCTACACCTTC,CATSDFGTGGHGYTF,TRBD1,TRBV24-1,.,TRBJ1-2
TGTGCCAGCAGAGGACGGACAGGGGGCTTTTTC,CASRGRTGGFF,TRBD1,TRBV6-1,many,TRBJ1-2
TGCAGTGCCAGCAGTGAGGGATTCTATGGCTACACCTTC,CSASSEGFYGYTF,.,TRBV20-1,few,TRBJ1-2
TGTGCCAGCAGTGACAGGGGATCAGGAAACACCATATATTTT,CASSDRGSGNTIYF,TRBD1,TRBV7-8,.,TRBJ1-3
TGCGCCAGCAGCTTGCCTAGCGGGGGAAATTACCAAGAGACCCAGTACTTC,CASSLPSGGNYQETQYF,TRBD2,TRBV5-1,.,TRBJ2-5
TGCGCCAGCAGCCAAGATCCTGGGGGGGCAACTAATGAAAAACTGTTTTTT,CASSQDPGGATNEKLFF,.,TRBV4-1,many,TRBJ1-4
TGTGCCAGCAGCCTAGGACCTAGCTCCGAGCAGTACTTC,CASSLGPSSEQYF,.,TRBV6-1,many,TRBJ2-7
TGCAGCGTTGGTGCAGGGCGGATTTCGGGCACTGAAGCTTTCTTT,CSVGAGRISGTEAFF,.,TRBV29-1,.,TRBJ1-1
TGCAGCGGCCGAGCGGGAGGGTACGAGCAGTACTTC,CSGRAGGYEQYF,TRBD2,TRBV29-1,.,TRBJ2-7
TGCAGCGCCGACAGTGGTCGGAGCTCCTACAATGAGCAGTTCTTC,CSADSGRSSYNEQFF,.,TRBV29-1,.,TRBJ2-1
TGCAGCGCGCTCCCGGACAGCTCCTACGAGCAGTACTTC,CSALPDSSYEQYF,.,TRBV29-1,.,TRBJ2-7
TGTGCCAGCAGCCAGACAGGGCTCACCGGGGAGCTGTTTTTT,CASSQTGLTGELFF,TRBD1,TRBV2,once,TRBJ2-2
TGTGCCAGCAGCACCTCGGGACAGGGACCTTATAATTCACCCCTCCACTTT,CASSTSGQGPYNSPLHF,TRBD1,TRBV9,many,TRBJ1-6
TGTGCCAGCAACCTGGGACAGAACTCCTACGAGCAGTACTTC,CASNLGQNSYEQYF,TRBD1,TRBV2,many,TRBJ2-7
TGCAGTGCATCTGCTAGCGGACTTACAGATACGCAGTATTTT,CSASASGLTDTQYF,TRBD2,TRBV20-1,.,TRBJ2-3
TGCGCCAGCAGCAGGGGACAGGGCGCAGATACGCAGTATTTT,CASSRGQGADTQYF,TRBD1,TRBV5-1,many,TRBJ2-3
TGTGCCACCAGTGATTTGACCGGGAGTCATGAGCAGTTCTTC,CATSDLTGSHEQFF,.,TRBV24-1,.,TRBJ2-1
TGTGCCAGCAGTAGGGACTTACCCATCGATCAGCCCCAGCATTTT,CASSRDLPIDQPQHF,.,TRBV6-1,few,TRBJ1-5
TGTGCCAGCAGTGGGACAGGGGGTATCACTGAAGCTTTCTTT,CASSGTGGITEAFF,TRBD1,TRBV2,.,TRBJ1-1
TGTGCCAGTAGTATAAGAGGGGTCAGGAACGGGGAGCTGTTTTTT,CASSIRGVRNGELFF,.,TRBV19,many,TRBJ2-2